This TCR beta chain was profiled in a study of blood T cell repertoires in COVID-19. Germline CDR1 and CDR2: LNHDA and SQIVND (reference sequence). This CDR3 is 15 amino acids long. Trimming removed 5 bases from V and 1 base from J, with 13 bases in between. Original handling: Estimated nucleated cell counts came from reference gene primer amplification. The data were produced by immunoSEQ multiplex PCR, yet TCRdb's version contains in-frame clones alone and is incomplete. Clonal size and the V and J genes are those of that table, whereas D and trimming came from the DNA. This sample has fewer than 400,000 clones, with roughly 86% found just once.

This chain uses TRBV19 with TRBJ2-3; possibly TRBD2 for D (6 bases). The sequenced material came from peripheral blood. This sequence was found in a woman aged 30 to 39 with COVID-19, enrolled during active disease. This chain's CDR3 is CASSWRGGGTDTQYF. CDR3 DNA sequence: TGTGCCAGTAGTTGGAGGGGTGGCGGCACAGATACGCAGTATTTT.